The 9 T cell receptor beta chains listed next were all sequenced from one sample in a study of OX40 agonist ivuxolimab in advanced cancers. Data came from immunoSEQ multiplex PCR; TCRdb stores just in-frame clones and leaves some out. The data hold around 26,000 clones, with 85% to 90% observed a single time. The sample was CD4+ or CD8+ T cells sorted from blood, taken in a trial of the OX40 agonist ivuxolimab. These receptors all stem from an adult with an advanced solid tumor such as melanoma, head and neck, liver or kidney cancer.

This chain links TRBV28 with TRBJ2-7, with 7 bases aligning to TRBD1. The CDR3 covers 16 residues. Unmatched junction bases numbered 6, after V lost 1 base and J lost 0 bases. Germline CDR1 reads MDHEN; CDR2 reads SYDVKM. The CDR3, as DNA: TGTGCCAGCAGTTTATCCCAGGACAGGAGCTCCTACGAGCAGTACTTC. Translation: CASSLSQDRSSYEQYF.

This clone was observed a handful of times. DNA of the CDR3: TGCGCCAGCAGTCCGGGACAGCTAGAGGTCGGGGAGCTGTTTTTT. Amino acid sequence: CASSPGQLEVGELFF. V and J are TRBV10-1 and TRBJ2-2, with 7 positions matching TRBD1. V lost 5 bases to trimming and J lost 7 bases; unmatched junction nucleotides: 10. From germline, CDR1 is WNHNN and CDR2 SYGVQD (reference sequence). This CDR3 spans 15 amino acids.

CDR3 nucleotides: TGCAGCGGCACAGGGCCTGGAAACACCATATATTTT. Amino acid sequence: CSGTGPGNTIYF. The chain joins TRBV29-1 to TRBJ1-3, with a weak D call TRBD1 (6 bases). The CDR3 contains 12 residues. Between the trimmed V and J ends, which lost 7 bases and 2 bases, there was a span of 9 bases. Germline assignment: CDR1 SQVTM and CDR2 ANQGSEA.

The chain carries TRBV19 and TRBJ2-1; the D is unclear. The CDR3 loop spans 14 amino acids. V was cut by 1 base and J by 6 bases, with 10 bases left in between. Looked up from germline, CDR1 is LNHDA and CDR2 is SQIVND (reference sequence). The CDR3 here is CASSIVPSGNEQFF. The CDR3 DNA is TGTGCCAGTAGTATAGTCCCCTCGGGCAATGAGCAGTTCTTC.

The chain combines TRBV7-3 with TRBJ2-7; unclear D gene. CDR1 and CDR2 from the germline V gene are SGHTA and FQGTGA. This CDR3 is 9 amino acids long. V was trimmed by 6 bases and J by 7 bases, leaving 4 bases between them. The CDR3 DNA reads TGTGCCAGCAGGGGGGAGCAGTACTTC. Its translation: CASRGEQYF.

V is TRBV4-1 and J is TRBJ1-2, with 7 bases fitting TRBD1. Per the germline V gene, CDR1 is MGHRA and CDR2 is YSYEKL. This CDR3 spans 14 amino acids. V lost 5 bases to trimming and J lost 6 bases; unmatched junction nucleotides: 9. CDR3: CASSNLGTVHGYTF. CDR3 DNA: TGCGCCAGCAGCAACCTCGGGACAGTCCATGGCTACACCTTC.

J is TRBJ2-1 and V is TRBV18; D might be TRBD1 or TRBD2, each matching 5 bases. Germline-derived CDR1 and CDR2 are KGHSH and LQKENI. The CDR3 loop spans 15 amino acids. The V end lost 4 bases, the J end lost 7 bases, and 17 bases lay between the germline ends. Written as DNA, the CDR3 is TGTGCCAGCTCACGCCCAGATGGGGGTCATAATGAGCAGTTCTTC. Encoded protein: CASSRPDGGHNEQFF.

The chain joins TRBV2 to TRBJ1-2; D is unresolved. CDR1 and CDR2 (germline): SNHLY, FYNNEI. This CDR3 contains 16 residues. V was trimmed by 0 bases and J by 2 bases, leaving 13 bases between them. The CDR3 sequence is CASSEANKYWNYGYTF. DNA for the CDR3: TGTGCCAGCAGTGAAGCGAACAAGTATTGGAACTATGGCTACACCTTC.

The CDR3 DNA is TGTGCCAGCAGTTCGACAGGGCTAGGGGAGCTGTTTTTT. Amino acids: CASSSTGLGELFF. The chain is built from TRBV27 and TRBJ2-2; 7 bases are shared with TRBD1. Trimming removed 4 bases from V and 8 bases from J; junction bases left unmatched: 4. The CDR3 length is 13 residues. CDR1 is MNHEY, CDR2 SMNVEV, per germline (reference sequence).